These 9 T cell receptor beta chains were sequenced from one sample in a study of T cell responses to AZD1222 COVID-19 vaccine. Profiling relied on immunoSEQ multiplex PCR, and the TCRdb table lists in-frame clones only, not all of them. Among 100,000 to 150,000 clones listed, 92% were seen once. Material: peripheral blood, obtained on day 0 of AZD1222 vaccination. These receptors all stem from an adult in good health.

The rearrangement uses TRBV10-3 and TRBJ1-5, with unresolved D. The V end lost 1 base, the J end lost 1 base, and 11 bases lay between the germline ends. Germline assignment: CDR1 ENHRY and CDR2 SYGVKD. This CDR3 contains 16 residues. CDR3 DNA sequence: TGTGCCATCAGTGAGTTCATGGGAAAAAGCAATCAGCCCCAGCATTTT. Amino acid sequence: CAISEFMGKSNQPQHF.

The rearrangement joins TRBV9 to TRBJ2-3; D may match TRBD1 or TRBD2 (6 bases each). Germline CDR1 reads SGDLS; CDR2 reads YYNGEE. There are 14 residues in the CDR3. The V and J ends lost 5 bases and 4 bases respectively, with 14 bases between them. The CDR3 loop is CASSGLQGPDTQYF. CDR3 coding DNA: TGTGCCAGCAGTGGACTACAGGGCCCAGATACGCAGTATTTT.

The chain couples TRBV27 to TRBJ1-6; a possible D gene is TRBD1 (6 bases). Germline CDR1 MNHEY, CDR2 SMNVEV (reference sequence). Trimming took off 5 bases at V and 14 bases at J, with 28 bases between the two ends. There are 17 residues in the CDR3. The CDR3 sequence: CASSPVTPGHTLAALHF. The CDR3 DNA reads as TGTGCCAGCAGTCCCGTCACTCCGGGACACACCCTAGCGGCCCTCCACTTT.

CDR3 in amino acids: CATSRDPGPAVTIYF. CDR3 DNA sequence: TGTGCCACCAGCAGAGACCCGGGGCCAGCCGTCACCATATATTTT. The chain has TRBV15 and TRBJ1-3; possibly TRBD1 for D (5 bases). Germline values: CDR1 LNHNV, CDR2 YYDKDF (reference sequence). The CDR3 runs 15 residues. Trimming removed 0 bases from V and 9 bases from J, with 15 bases in between.

This clone came up once. The V call is TRBV20-1, the J call TRBJ1-1; D is uncertain. The ends were cut back, 7 bases at V and 1 base at J, with 4 bases in the middle. The CDR3 is 10 residues long. Germline V CDR1 and CDR2: DFQATT, SNEGSKA (reference sequence). CDR3 in amino acids: CSGTNTEAFF. The CDR3 region has the DNA TGCAGTGGGACGAACACTGAAGCTTTCTTT.

This clone showed up just once. CDR3 loop: CASSIRARGGNQPQHF. CDR3 nucleotide sequence: TGTGCCAGTAGCATTCGGGCGCGGGGGGGCAATCAGCCCCAGCATTTT. The rearrangement links TRBV19 to TRBJ1-5; a weak D match, TRBD1 (5 bases). V was clipped by 6 bases and J by 2 bases, with 17 bases between them. The CDR3 has 16 amino acids. Germline V gives CDR1 LNHDA, CDR2 SQIVND (reference sequence).

The gene calls are TRBV5-6 and TRBJ2-7; 9 bases fit TRBD1. CDR1 is SGHDT, CDR2 YYEEEE, per germline. The J segment lost 2 bases and the V segment lost 4 bases, leaving 7 bases of the junction unmatched. CDR3 length equals 15 residues. CDR3 residues: CASSRTGVIPYEQYF. The CDR3 bases are TGTGCCAGCAGCCGGACAGGGGTTATTCCCTACGAGCAGTACTTC.

The genes are TRBV2 and TRBJ2-7, with a tentative D call TRBD1 (5 bases). This CDR3 spans 14 amino acids. The V end was cut by 4 bases, the J end by 5 bases, with 15 bases between. Germline lookup yields CDR1 SNHLY and CDR2 FYNNEI. CDR3 in amino acids: CASSAVRGSDEQYF. CDR3 DNA sequence: TGTGCCAGCAGTGCGGTTAGGGGCAGCGACGAGCAGTACTTC.

This chain connects TRBV6-6 to TRBJ2-2; D is perhaps TRBD1 or TRBD2 (5 bases each). The CDR3 covers 13 residues. Germline V gene lookup returns CDR1 MNHNY and CDR2 SVGAGI (reference sequence). Trimming cost V 2 bases and J 5 bases, with 6 bases left between them. The CDR3 coding sequence is TGTGCCAGCAGTTACGGGGGAACCGGGGAGCTGTTTTTT. This gives the protein CASSYGGTGELFF.